Sequencing of this T cell receptor beta chain was carried out in a study of T cell responses to AZD1222 COVID-19 vaccine. Broader study findings: As reported, nearly half of all spike-specific TCRs target variant regions that are unmutated. Across the whole spike, CD4 TCRs peaked at regions 160-218 and 743-854.

The CDR3 covers 14 residues. Per germline, CDR1 SGDLS and CDR2 YYNGEE. The V gene lost 0 bases and the J gene lost 4 bases, with 10 bases spanning the gap. Note on this clone: Its antigen remains unknown.

Clones were sequenced by immunoSEQ multiplex PCR, and TCRdb holds only the in-frame ones, with some missing. Among around 92,000 clones listed, approximately 90% were seen once. This TCR was sampled from an adult in good health. The chain recombines TRBV9 with TRBJ1-2; perhaps TRBD1 as D (6 bases). The material was peripheral blood, obtained on day 0 of AZD1222 vaccination. CDR3 amino acids: CASSVEDRSYGYTF. CDR3 bases: TGTGCCAGCAGCGTAGAAGACAGGAGCTATGGCTACACCTTC.